The 6 T cell receptor beta chains below were found in one sample sequenced in a study of PD-1 blockade in mismatch repair-deficient tumors (dated by TCRdb to about 2017). The library was produced with the immunoSEQ multiplex PCR assay. The clones in this table, taken by TCRdb from immuneACCESS, are in-frame only. Not every clone is retained; where verified, under half of the shortfall comes from an unresolved V gene, and the cause of the rest is unknown. Within this sample are over 9,000 clones, with around 88% of them counted one time only. Clones ranked in the top ten supply more than 20% of the sample. No cognate antigen is known for these TCRs. What the time point label conveys for this sample: roughly 10-day in vitro stimulation with candidate neoantigen peptide 2. The sample was cells cultured in vitro, taken from a patient treated with pembrolizumab. The receptor source for this set is an adult with mismatch repair-deficient cancer.

In this sample, this clone turned up a few times. The chain has TRBV9 and TRBJ2-2; no reliable D call. The germline V gene encodes CDR1 SGDLS and CDR2 YYNGEE. The germline V and J ends were trimmed by 0 bases and 6 bases, with 9 bases remaining between them. There are 14 residues in the CDR3. Written as DNA, the CDR3 is TGTGCCAGCAGCGTAGTGGGGATCCCCGGGGAGCTGTTTTTT. It translates to CASSVVGIPGELFF.

The chain couples TRBV25-1 to TRBJ2-5; D uncertain. Germline assignment: CDR1 MGHDK and CDR2 SYGVNS. Trimming removed 6 bases from V and 5 bases from J, with 4 bases in between. This CDR3 is 10 amino acids long. The chain's CDR3 is CASRGETQYF. Here the CDR3 DNA reads TGTGCCAGCAGGGGGGAGACCCAGTACTTC. Full variable domain (outside the CDR3, taken from reference TRBV25-1 and TRBJ2-5): EADIYQTPRYLVIGTGKKITLECSQTMGHDKMYWYQQDPGMELHLIHYSYGVNSTEKGDLSSESTVSRIRTEHFPLTLESARPSHTSQYLCASRGETQYFGPGTRLLVL.

The chain uses TRBV9 and TRBJ1-1, with 7 bases lining up with TRBD1. V trimming: 5 bases; J trimming: 4 bases; junction bases outside the gene matches: 5. The CDR3 consists of 13 residues. Germline V gene sequence: CDR1 SGDLS, CDR2 YYNGEE. CDR3 DNA: TGTGCCAGCAGACCAGCAGGGGGCACTGAAGCTTTCTTT. It specifies CASRPAGGTEAFF. The full variable domain, completed using reference TRBV9 and TRBJ1-1, is DSGVTQTPKHLITATGQRVTLRCSPRSGDLSVYWYQQSLDQGLQFLIQYYNGEERAKGNILERFSAQQFPDLHSELNLSSLELGDSALYFCASRPAGGTEAFFGQGTRLTVV.

The rearrangement joins TRBV7-2 to TRBJ2-1; 9 bases map to TRBD2. V lost 1 base to trimming and J lost 5 bases; unmatched junction nucleotides: 3. The CDR3 has 15 amino acids. Germline assignment: CDR1 SGHTA and CDR2 FQGNSA. The CDR3 protein is CASSLGLAGNNEQFF. The DNA of the CDR3 is TGTGCCAGCAGCTTAGGCCTAGCGGGGAACAATGAGCAGTTCTTC.

V usage is TRBV19 and J usage is TRBJ2-5, with D unresolved. Germline V gene lookup returns CDR1 LNHDA and CDR2 SQIVND (reference sequence). V lost 5 bases and J lost 2, with 9 bases in between. The CDR3 runs to 13 residues. The CDR3 is CASSPTDQETQYF. The CDR3 bases are TGTGCCAGTAGTCCCACAGATCAAGAGACCCAGTACTTC. Together with reference TRBV19 and TRBJ2-5, the CDR3 gives the full variable domain: DGGITQSPKYLFRKEGQNVTLSCEQNLNHDAMYWYRQDPGQGLRLIYYSQIVNDFQKGDIAEGYSVSREKKESFPLTVTSAQKNPTAFYLCASSPTDQETQYFGPGTRLLVL.

This rearrangement joins TRBV6-1 to TRBJ1-1, with D hard to call. Trimming removed 4 bases from V and 0 bases from J, with 6 bases in between. The CDR3 runs 13 residues. Germline CDR1 MNHNS, CDR2 SASEGT. CDR3 bases: TGTGCCAGCAGTGCTACCCTGAACACTGAAGCTTTCTTT. This encodes CASSATLNTEAFF.